The text below deals with one T cell receptor beta chain. Its recognized antigen is unknown. Qualities for individual bases were not recorded, and no much larger clone is one base off. This sample is drawn from a study of blood T cell repertoires in COVID-19 (dated by TCRdb to about 2020). Broadly, across the study: Samples from collaborators originated in the United States, Italy and Spain and spanned both the acute and convalescent phases of COVID-19. A de-identified subject ID, COVID-19 status, age in years and sex were almost always included in the sample metadata. The material from the prospective study consisted of cDNA or gDNA derived from T cells, B-cell-depleted T cells, or PBMCs. Samples were obtained from the ongoing ImmuneRACE study (first 160 participants) and from over a thousand subjects provided by 6 global collaborators. Deeply sampled blood TCRbeta repertoires from subjects exposed to, actively infected with, or recovered from COVID-19 were included in the dataset. Where available, HLA class I and class II types were taken from metadata supplied by the sample provider and were not determined by assay-based typing. The repertoires were released in a freely available public database meant as a resource for research on the immune response to SARS-CoV-2.

The paper's findings and limits, for the study overall: The amount of clinical and demographic metadata varied by source and participant and was provided uncurated.

The collaborating institutions used their own protocols to collect whole blood in K2EDTA tubes. For TCRbeta analysis, collaborator samples were shipped as frozen whole blood, as isolated PBMCs, or as DNA extracted from either sample type. TCRbeta CDR3 regions were amplified from genomic DNA by means of the immunoSEQ Assay, a bias-controlled multiplex PCR. For the original study's pipeline: The number of nucleated cells in each sample was estimated by amplification of reference gene primers within the assay. Sequence reads were collapsed and filtered to measure the absolute abundance of every unique TCRbeta CDR3 rearrangement. For each sample, productive Simpson clonality was calculated by taking the square root of Simpson's diversity index across productive rearrangements. Sourced from immuneACCESS, this table was stored by TCRdb with only in-frame sequences that have V and J called. A share of the clones is absent; for the studies checked, an unresolved V gene accounts for under half, and the remainder has no known explanation. V and J calls and clone size follow that table, whereas D and trimming were derived from the DNA. The sample table contains 95,000 to 100,000 clones; only one count was recorded for around 94% of them. The ten largest clones add up to around 6% of the sample.

The origin of this receptor is a man between 45 and 60 years old with active COVID-19. The source material was peripheral blood.

The CDR3 here reads CASSFGGDILYEQYF. The DNA sequence follows: TGTGCCAGCAGTTTTGGGGGGGACATCCTCTACGAGCAGTACTTC. The chain was built from TRBV28 and TRBJ2-7; a tentative D match to TRBD2 spans 7 bases. Between the V and J ends, shortened by 3 bases and 3 bases respectively, the junction contains 15 bases. CDR1 MDHEN and CDR2 SYDVKM are derived from the germline V gene. The CDR3 goes from the cysteine to the phenylalanine over 15 residues. The entry retains the CDR3 DNA only, 45 bases that are in frame from base 1. The entire variable domain, with the stretches around the CDR3 drawn from the reference TRBV28 and TRBJ2-7 proteins, is DVKVTQSSRYLVKRTGEKVFLECVQDMDHENMFWYRQDPGLGLRLIYFSYDVKMKEKGDIPEGYSVSREKKERFSLILESASTNQTSMYLCASSFGGDILYEQYFGPGTRLTVT.